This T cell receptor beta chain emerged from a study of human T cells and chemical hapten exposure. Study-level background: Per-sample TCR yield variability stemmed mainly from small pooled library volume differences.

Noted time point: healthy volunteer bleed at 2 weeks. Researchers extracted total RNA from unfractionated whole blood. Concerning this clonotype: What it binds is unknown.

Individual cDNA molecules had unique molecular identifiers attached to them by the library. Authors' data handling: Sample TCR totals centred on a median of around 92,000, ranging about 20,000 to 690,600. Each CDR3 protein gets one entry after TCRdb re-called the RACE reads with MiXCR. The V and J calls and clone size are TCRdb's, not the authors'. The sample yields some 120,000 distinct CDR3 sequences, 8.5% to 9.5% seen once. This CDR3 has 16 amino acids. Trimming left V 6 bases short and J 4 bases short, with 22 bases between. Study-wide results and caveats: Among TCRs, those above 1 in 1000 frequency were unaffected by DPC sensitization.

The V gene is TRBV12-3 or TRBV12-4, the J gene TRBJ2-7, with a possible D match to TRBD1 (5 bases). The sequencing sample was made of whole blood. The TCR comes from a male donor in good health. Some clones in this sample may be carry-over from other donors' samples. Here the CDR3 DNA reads TGTGCCAGCAGCCCGGTGGGTCCAGGGATGAGATACGAGCAGTACTTC. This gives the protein CASSPVGPGMRYEQYF.